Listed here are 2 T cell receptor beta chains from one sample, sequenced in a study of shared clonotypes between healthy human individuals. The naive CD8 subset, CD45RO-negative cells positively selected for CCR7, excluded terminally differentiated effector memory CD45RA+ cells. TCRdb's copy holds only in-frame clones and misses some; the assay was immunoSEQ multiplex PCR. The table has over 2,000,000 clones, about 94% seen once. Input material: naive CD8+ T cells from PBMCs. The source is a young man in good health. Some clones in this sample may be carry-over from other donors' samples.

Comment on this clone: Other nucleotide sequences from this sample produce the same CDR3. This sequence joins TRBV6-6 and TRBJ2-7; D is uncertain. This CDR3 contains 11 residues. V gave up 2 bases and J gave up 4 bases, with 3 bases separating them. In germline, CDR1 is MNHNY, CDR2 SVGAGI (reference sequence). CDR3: CASSYVYEQYF. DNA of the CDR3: TGTGCCAGCAGTTACGTTTACGAGCAGTACTTC.

Here the CDR3 DNA reads TGTGCCAGCAGTTTAGAGGACACAGATACGCAGTATTTT. Its protein is CASSLEDTDTQYF. The chain recombines TRBV28 with TRBJ2-3; D remains ambiguous. This CDR3 spans 13 amino acids. The ends were cut back, 2 bases at V and 2 bases at J, with 5 bases in the middle. CDR1 is MDHEN and CDR2 is SYDVKM in the germline V gene.